This record covers a single T cell receptor (beta chain). The data belong to a study of blood T cell repertoires in COVID-19. The assay was immunoSEQ multiplex PCR, and TCRdb's table has in-frame clones only and misses some. The top ten clones hold less than 15% of a sample with tens of thousands of clones, around 85% of them seen once. This CDR3 comprises 14 residues. Trimming left V 3 bases short and J 7 bases short, with 15 bases between. Germline V gives CDR1 LGHNA, CDR2 YNFKEQ. This TCR came from a human donor in a cohort sampled during active COVID-19. The V and J genes are TRBV4-2 and TRBJ1-1, with no clear D. Sequencing input: peripheral blood. The CDR3: CASSQANRQFEAFF. The CDR3 DNA sequence: TGTGCCAGCAGCCAGGCAAACAGACAATTTGAAGCTTTCTTT.